The sequence of this T cell receptor beta chain was determined in a study of blood T cell repertoires in COVID-19. The wider study: Italy, Spain and the United States were the sources of the convalescent and acute COVID-19 samples. Sources were T cells, B-cell-depleted T cells, or PBMCs; the material itself was cDNA or gDNA.

In the original processing: How many nucleated cells were present was estimated from reference gene primer amplification. The protocol was immunoSEQ multiplex PCR, while the TCRdb copy is restricted to in-frame clones and leaves out a portion. V and J calls plus clone size are reproduced from that table; the DNA served to infer D and trimming. The sample contains some 290,000 clones, about nine tenths of which appear only once. This clone has just a few counts. One end of the junction varies from germline; a read error may be responsible. Per the germline V gene, CDR1 is SSHAT and CDR2 is FNYEAQ (reference sequence). The CDR3 has 13 residues.

The specimen was peripheral blood. The chain recombines TRBV7-7 with TRBJ2-7, with TRBD2 identical over 8 bases. The receptor's source is a woman in her 30s with COVID-19, enrolled during active disease. The CDR3 DNA reads as TGTGCTAGCAGCTCCAGCGGGAGTTACGAGCAGTACTTC. The encoded protein is CASSSSGSYEQYF.